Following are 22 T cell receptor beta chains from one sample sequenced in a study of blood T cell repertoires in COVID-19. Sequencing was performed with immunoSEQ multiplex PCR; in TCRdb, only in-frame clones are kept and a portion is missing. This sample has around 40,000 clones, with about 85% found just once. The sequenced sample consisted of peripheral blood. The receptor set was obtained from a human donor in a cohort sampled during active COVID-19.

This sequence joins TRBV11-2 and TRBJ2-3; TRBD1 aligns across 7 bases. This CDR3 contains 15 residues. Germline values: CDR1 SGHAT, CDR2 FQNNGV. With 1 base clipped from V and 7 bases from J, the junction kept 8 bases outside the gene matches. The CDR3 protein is CASSLASGQSNTQYF. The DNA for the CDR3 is TGTGCCAGCAGCTTAGCCTCGGGACAGTCGAATACGCAGTATTTT.

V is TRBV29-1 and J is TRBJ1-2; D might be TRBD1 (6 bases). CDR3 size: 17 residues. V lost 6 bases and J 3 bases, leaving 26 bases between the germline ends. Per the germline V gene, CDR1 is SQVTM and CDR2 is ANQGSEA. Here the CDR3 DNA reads TGCAGCGTCACCGGGTGGGACACGATATCGCTCGACTATGGCTACACCTTC. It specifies CSVTGWDTISLDYGYTF. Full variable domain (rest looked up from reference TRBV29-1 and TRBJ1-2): SAVISQKPSRDICQRGTSLTIQCQVDSQVTMMFWYRQQPGQSLTLIATANQGSEATYESGFVIDKFPISRPNLTFSTLTVSNMSPEDSSIYLCSVTGWDTISLDYGYTFGSGTRLTVV.

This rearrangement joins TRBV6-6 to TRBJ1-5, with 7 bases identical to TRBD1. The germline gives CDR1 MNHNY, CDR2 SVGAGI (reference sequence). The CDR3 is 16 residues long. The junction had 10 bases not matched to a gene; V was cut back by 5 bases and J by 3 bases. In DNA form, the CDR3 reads TGTGCCAGCAGTCGAGGGGGCGCGGTTTTCAATCAGCCCCAGCATTTT. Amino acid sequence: CASSRGGAVFNQPQHF.

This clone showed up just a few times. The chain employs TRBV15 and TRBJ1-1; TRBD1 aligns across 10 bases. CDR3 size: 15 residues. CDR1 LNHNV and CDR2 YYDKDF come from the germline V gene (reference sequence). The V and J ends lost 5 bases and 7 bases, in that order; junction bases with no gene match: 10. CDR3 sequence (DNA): TGTGCCACCAGCCGAGGTGGGGGACAGGGGCTTGAAGCTTTCTTT. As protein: CATSRGGGQGLEAFF. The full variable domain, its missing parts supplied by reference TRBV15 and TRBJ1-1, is DAMVIQNPRYQVTQFGKPVTLSCSQTLNHNVMYWYQQKSSQAPKLLFHYYDKDFNNEADTPDNFQSRRPNTSFCFLDIRSPGLGDTAMYLCATSRGGGQGLEAFFGQGTRLTVV.

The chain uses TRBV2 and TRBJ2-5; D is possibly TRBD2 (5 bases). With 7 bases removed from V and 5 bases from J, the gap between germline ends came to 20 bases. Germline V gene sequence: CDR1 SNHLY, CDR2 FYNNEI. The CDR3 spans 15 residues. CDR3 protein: CASTFQENRGETQYF. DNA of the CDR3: TGTGCCAGCACGTTCCAAGAGAACCGGGGTGAGACCCAGTACTTC.

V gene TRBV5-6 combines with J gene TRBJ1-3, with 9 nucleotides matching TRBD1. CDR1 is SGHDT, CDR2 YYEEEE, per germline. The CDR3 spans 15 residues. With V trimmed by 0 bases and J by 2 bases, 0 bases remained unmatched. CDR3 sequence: CASSLGQGAGNTIYF. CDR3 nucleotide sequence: TGTGCCAGCAGCTTGGGACAGGGGGCTGGAAACACCATATATTTT.

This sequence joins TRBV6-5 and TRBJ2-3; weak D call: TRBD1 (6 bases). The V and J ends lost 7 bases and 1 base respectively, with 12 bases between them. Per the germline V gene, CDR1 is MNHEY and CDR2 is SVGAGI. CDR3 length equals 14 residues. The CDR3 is CASNPGVRTDTQYF. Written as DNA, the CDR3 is TGTGCCAGCAATCCAGGGGTCCGCACAGATACGCAGTATTTT.

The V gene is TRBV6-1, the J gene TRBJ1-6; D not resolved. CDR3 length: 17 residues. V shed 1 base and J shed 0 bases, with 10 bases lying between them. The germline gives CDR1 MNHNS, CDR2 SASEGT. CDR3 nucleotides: TGTGCCAGCAGTGAAGACCCAGGAAGCTCCTATAATTCACCCCTCCACTTT. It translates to CASSEDPGSSYNSPLHF.

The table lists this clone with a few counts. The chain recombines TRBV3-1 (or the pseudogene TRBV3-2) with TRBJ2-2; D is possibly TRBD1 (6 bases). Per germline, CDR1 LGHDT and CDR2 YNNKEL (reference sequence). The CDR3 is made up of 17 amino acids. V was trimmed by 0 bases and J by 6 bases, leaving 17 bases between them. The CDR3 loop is CASSQEGARFGSGELFF. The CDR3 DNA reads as TGTGCCAGCAGCCAAGAGGGGGCTAGATTCGGGTCCGGGGAGCTGTTTTTT.

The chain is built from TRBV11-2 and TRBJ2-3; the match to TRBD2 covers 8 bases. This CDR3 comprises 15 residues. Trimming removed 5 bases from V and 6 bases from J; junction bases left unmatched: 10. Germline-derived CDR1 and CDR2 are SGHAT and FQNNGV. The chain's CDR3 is CASSLSGVTGDTQYF. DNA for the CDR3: TGTGCCAGCAGCCTTAGCGGGGTCACCGGGGATACGCAGTATTTT.

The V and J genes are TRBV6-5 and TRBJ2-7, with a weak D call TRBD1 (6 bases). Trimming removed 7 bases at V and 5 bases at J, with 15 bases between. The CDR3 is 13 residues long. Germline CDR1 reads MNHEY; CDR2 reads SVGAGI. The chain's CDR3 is CASTTPGVHEQYF. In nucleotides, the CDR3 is TGTGCCAGCACCACCCCAGGGGTTCACGAGCAGTACTTC.

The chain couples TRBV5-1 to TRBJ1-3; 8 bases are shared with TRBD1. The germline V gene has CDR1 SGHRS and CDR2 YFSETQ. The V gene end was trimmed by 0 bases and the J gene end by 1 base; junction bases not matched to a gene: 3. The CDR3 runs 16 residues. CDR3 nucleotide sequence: TGCGCCAGCAGCTTGGCCGACAGGGGTTCTGGAAACACCATATATTTT. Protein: CASSLADRGSGNTIYF.

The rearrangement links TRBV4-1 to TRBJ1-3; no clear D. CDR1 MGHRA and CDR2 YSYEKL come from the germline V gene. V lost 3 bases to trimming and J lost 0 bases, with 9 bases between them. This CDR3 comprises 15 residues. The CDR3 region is CASSQRAGSGNTIYF. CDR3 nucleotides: TGCGCCAGCAGCCAGCGGGCGGGCTCTGGAAACACCATATATTTT.

The CDR3: CASSGGLVTDTQYF. The CDR3 bases are TGTGCCAGCAGTGGCGGACTAGTAACGGATACGCAGTATTTT. J is TRBJ2-3 and V is TRBV2, with 7 bases fitting TRBD2. There are 14 residues in the CDR3. V dropped 4 bases and J dropped 6; count of bases not matched to a gene: 7. CDR1 is SNHLY and CDR2 is FYNNEI in the germline V gene.

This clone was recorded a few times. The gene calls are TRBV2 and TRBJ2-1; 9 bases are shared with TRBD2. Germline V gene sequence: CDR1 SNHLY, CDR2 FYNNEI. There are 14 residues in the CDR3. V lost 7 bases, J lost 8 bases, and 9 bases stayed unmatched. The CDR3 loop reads CASTRAGGWDEQFF. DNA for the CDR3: TGTGCCAGCACTCGAGCGGGGGGCTGGGATGAGCAGTTCTTC. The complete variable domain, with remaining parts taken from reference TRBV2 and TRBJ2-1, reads EPEVTQTPSHQVTQMGQEVILRCVPISNHLYFYWYRQILGQKVEFLVSFYNNEISEKSEIFDDQFSVERPDGSNFTLKIRSTKLEDSAMYFCASTRAGGWDEQFFGPGTRLTVL.

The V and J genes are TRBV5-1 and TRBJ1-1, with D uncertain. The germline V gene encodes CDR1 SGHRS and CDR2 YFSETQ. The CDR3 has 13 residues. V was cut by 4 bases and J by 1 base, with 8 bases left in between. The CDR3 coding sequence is TGCGCCAGCAGCGTGGTACAGAACACTGAAGCTTTCTTT. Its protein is CASSVVQNTEAFF. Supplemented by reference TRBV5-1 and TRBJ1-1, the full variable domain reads KAGVTQTPRYLIKTRGQQVTLSCSPISGHRSVSWYQQTPGQGLQFLFEYFSETQRNKGNFPGRFSGRQFSNSRSEMNVSTLELGDSALYLCASSVVQNTEAFFGQGTRLTVV.

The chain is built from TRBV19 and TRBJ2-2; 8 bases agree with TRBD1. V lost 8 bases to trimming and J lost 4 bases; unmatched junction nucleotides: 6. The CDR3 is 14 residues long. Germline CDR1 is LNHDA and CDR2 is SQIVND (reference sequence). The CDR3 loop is CASADRGGTGELFF. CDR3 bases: TGTGCCAGTGCCGACAGGGGCGGCACCGGGGAGCTGTTTTTT.

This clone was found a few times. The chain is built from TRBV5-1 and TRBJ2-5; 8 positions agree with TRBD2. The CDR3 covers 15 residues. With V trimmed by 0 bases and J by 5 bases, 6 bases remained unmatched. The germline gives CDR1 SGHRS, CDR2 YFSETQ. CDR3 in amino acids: CASSLDGGAWETQYF. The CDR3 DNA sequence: TGCGCCAGCAGCTTGGACGGGGGGGCCTGGGAGACCCAGTACTTC.

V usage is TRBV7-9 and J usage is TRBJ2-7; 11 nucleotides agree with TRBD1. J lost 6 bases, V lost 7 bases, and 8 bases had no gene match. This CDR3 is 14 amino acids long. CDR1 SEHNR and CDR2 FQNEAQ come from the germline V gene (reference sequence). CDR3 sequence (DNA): TGTGCCAGCAACCAGGACAGGGGGCTCGGCGAGCAGTACTTC. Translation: CASNQDRGLGEQYF.

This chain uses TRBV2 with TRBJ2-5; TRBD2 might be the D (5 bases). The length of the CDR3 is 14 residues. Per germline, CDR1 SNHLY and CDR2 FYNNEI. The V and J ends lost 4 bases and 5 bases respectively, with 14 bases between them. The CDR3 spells CASSGLDRGETQYF. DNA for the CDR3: TGTGCCAGCAGTGGACTGGACCGCGGGGAGACCCAGTACTTC.

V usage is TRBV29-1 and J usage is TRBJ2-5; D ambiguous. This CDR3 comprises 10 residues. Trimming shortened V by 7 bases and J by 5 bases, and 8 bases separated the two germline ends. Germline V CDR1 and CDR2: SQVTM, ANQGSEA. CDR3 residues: CSAYRETQYF. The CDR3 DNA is TGCAGCGCCTATCGGGAGACCCAGTACTTC.

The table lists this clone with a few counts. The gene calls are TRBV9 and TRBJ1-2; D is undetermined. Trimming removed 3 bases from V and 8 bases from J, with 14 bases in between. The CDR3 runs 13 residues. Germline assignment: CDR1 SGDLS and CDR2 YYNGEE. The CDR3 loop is CASSAAPSSGYTF. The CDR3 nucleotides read TGTGCCAGCAGCGCCGCCCCTTCTAGCGGCTACACCTTC.